Here is one TCR beta chain with its context. The entry originates in a study of T-cell memory formation after mild COVID-19. One entry per CDR3 protein results from TCRdb running MiXCR on the 5' RACE reads. The sample shows about 140,000 distinct CDR3 sequences, 11% to 15% of them seen only once. V shed 0 bases and J 1 base; nucleotides not matched to a gene: 6. The CDR3 consists of 18 residues. Germline loops: CDR1 SGDLS, CDR2 YYNGEE. The clonotype comes from an adult woman who had mild COVID-19 (a few samples of this study predate the infection). Cell type and time point are not known. The genes are TRBV9 and TRBJ2-3, with 12 bases aligning to TRBD2. The sample taken for sequencing was PBMCs or a T cell subset sorted from them (not recorded which). The CDR3 sequence: CASSVATSGGFGTDTQYF. CDR3 DNA sequence: TGTGCCAGCAGCGTAGCTACTAGCGGGGGGTTTGGCACAGATACGCAGTATTTT.